These T cell receptor beta chains were read from a single sample in a study of Ad26.COV2.S vaccination and SARS-CoV-2 variants. Using immunoSEQ multiplex PCR, the repertoire was profiled, and TCRdb retains in-frame clones only, with some absent. The profile shows about 350,000 clones, roughly 91% of them singletons. The material sequenced was peripheral blood, taken in a trial of Ad26.COV2.S vaccine versus placebo. The receptors come from a person between 18 and 65 years old who received the Ad26.COV2.S COVID-19 vaccine or a placebo. CDR3s include the opening cysteine and the closing phenylalanine or tryptophan. Each record gives: CDR3 length, clone size, J gene, V gene, D gene, CDR3 protein, CDR3 DNA. A D gene is named only where the DNA matches it firmly. Rows give clone size only sometimes, using once, few, many, or a class for an expanded clone.

CDR3 length: 15
clone size: .
J gene: TRBJ1-1
V gene: TRBV19
D gene: TRBD1
CDR3 protein: CASRIGTERNTEAFF
CDR3 DNA: TGTGCCAGTAGAATAGGGACAGAAAGAAACACTGAAGCTTTCTTT

CDR3 length: 15
clone size: .
J gene: TRBJ2-4
V gene: TRBV6-1
D gene: TRBD1
CDR3 protein: CASSEGDRAKNIQYF
CDR3 DNA: TGTGCCAGCAGTGAGGGGGACAGGGCCAAAAACATTCAGTACTTC

CDR3 length: 14
clone size: .
J gene: TRBJ1-1
V gene: TRBV19
D gene: .
CDR3 protein: CASTGWQGVTEAFF
CDR3 DNA: TGTGCCAGTACGGGTTGGCAGGGAGTCACTGAAGCTTTCTTT

CDR3 length: 12
clone size: .
J gene: TRBJ1-1
V gene: TRBV12-3/TRBV12-4
D gene: .
CDR3 protein: CASSFSETEAFF
CDR3 DNA: TGTGCCAGCAGTTTTTCTGAGACTGAAGCTTTCTTT

CDR3 length: 16
clone size: .
J gene: TRBJ2-6
V gene: TRBV6-6
D gene: .
CDR3 protein: CASSKQGASGANVLTF
CDR3 DNA: TGTGCCAGCAGTAAACAGGGCGCCTCTGGGGCCAACGTCCTGACTTTC

CDR3 length: 14
clone size: .
J gene: TRBJ1-3
V gene: TRBV30
D gene: TRBD1
CDR3 protein: CAWGDRESGNTIYF
CDR3 DNA: TGTGCCTGGGGGGACAGGGAGTCTGGAAACACCATATATTTT

CDR3 length: 14
clone size: few
J gene: TRBJ1-2
V gene: TRBV6-5
D gene: TRBD1
CDR3 protein: CASSYSLGTGGYTF
CDR3 DNA: TGTGCCAGCAGTTACTCTCTTGGGACAGGCGGCTACACCTTC

CDR3 length: 17
clone size: .
J gene: TRBJ2-7
V gene: TRBV19
D gene: TRBD1
CDR3 protein: CASSTVPGQGSSYEQYF
CDR3 DNA: TGTGCCAGTAGTACCGTTCCGGGACAGGGGTCTTCCTACGAGCAGTACTTC

CDR3 length: 19
clone size: .
J gene: TRBJ2-1
V gene: TRBV9
D gene: .
CDR3 protein: CASSAGSGVGILSYNEQFF
CDR3 DNA: TGTGCCAGCAGCGCAGGGTCTGGTGTGGGAATCCTTTCCTACAATGAGCAGTTCTTC

CDR3 length: 17
clone size: .
J gene: TRBJ2-5
V gene: TRBV2
D gene: TRBD2
CDR3 protein: CASSSGLADPWGETQYF
CDR3 DNA: TGTGCCAGCAGTTCCGGACTAGCGGATCCCTGGGGAGAGACCCAGTACTTC

CDR3 length: 13
clone size: .
J gene: TRBJ2-7
V gene: TRBV2
D gene: .
CDR3 protein: CASSEGTPYEQYF
CDR3 DNA: TGTGCCAGCAGTGAAGGGACACCTTACGAGCAGTACTTC

CDR3 length: 14
clone size: .
J gene: TRBJ1-5
V gene: TRBV2
D gene: TRBD1
CDR3 protein: CASSVEGAGQPQHF
CDR3 DNA: TGTGCCAGCAGTGTGGAGGGGGCTGGGCAGCCCCAGCATTTT

CDR3 length: 16
clone size: .
J gene: TRBJ1-4
V gene: TRBV6-1
D gene: TRBD1
CDR3 protein: CASSEGTGSGNEKLFF
CDR3 DNA: TGTGCCAGCAGTGAAGGGACAGGGTCGGGTAATGAAAAACTGTTTTTT

CDR3 length: 15
clone size: once
J gene: TRBJ2-2
V gene: TRBV7-3
D gene: .
CDR3 protein: CASTPVGRSGGELFF
CDR3 DNA: TGTGCCAGCACCCCCGTGGGGCGGTCCGGCGGGGAGCTGTTTTTT

CDR3 length: 13
clone size: .
J gene: TRBJ1-1
V gene: TRBV7-2
D gene: .
CDR3 protein: CASSLEADTEAFF
CDR3 DNA: TGTGCCAGCAGCTTAGAAGCAGACACTGAAGCTTTCTTT

CDR3 length: 12
clone size: .
J gene: TRBJ1-5
V gene: TRBV6-6
D gene: .
CDR3 protein: CASKDPDQPQHF
CDR3 DNA: TGTGCCAGTAAGGATCCAGATCAGCCCCAGCATTTT

CDR3 length: 14
clone size: .
J gene: TRBJ1-2
V gene: TRBV5-1
D gene: .
CDR3 protein: CASSISGELYGYTF
CDR3 DNA: TGCGCCAGCAGCATCTCCGGGGAGTTATATGGCTACACCTTC

CDR3 length: 14
clone size: .
J gene: TRBJ2-7
V gene: TRBV20-1
D gene: .
CDR3 protein: CSASRGTKAYEQYF
CDR3 DNA: TGCAGTGCCAGTCGAGGGACAAAAGCCTACGAGCAGTACTTC

CDR3 length: 14
clone size: .
J gene: TRBJ1-2
V gene: TRBV28
D gene: .
CDR3 protein: CASSRNDILYGYTF
CDR3 DNA: TGTGCCAGCAGCCGTAACGACATCTTATATGGCTACACCTTC

CDR3 length: 11
clone size: .
J gene: TRBJ2-3
V gene: TRBV20-1
D gene: .
CDR3 protein: CSASPGFTQYF
CDR3 DNA: TGCAGTGCTAGTCCGGGGTTTACGCAGTATTTT

CDR3 length: 14
clone size: .
J gene: TRBJ1-5
V gene: TRBV19
D gene: .
CDR3 protein: CASRTRDGLQPQHF
CDR3 DNA: TGTGCCAGTAGAACCCGGGACGGCCTTCAACCCCAGCATTTT

CDR3 length: 14
clone size: once
J gene: TRBJ1-2
V gene: TRBV7-9
D gene: .
CDR3 protein: CASSPGFLNYGYTF
CDR3 DNA: TGTGCCAGCAGTCCAGGGTTTTTGAACTATGGCTACACCTTC

CDR3 length: 15
clone size: .
J gene: TRBJ1-1
V gene: TRBV9
D gene: TRBD1
CDR3 protein: CASSVEGQGETEAFF
CDR3 DNA: TGTGCCAGCAGCGTAGAGGGACAGGGTGAAACTGAAGCTTTCTTT

CDR3 length: 15
clone size: once
J gene: TRBJ2-1
V gene: TRBV7-8
D gene: .
CDR3 protein: CASSSPAAGKNEQFF
CDR3 DNA: TGTGCCAGCAGCTCCCCCGCCGCAGGGAAGAATGAGCAGTTCTTC

CDR3 length: 17
clone size: .
J gene: TRBJ2-3
V gene: TRBV5-4
D gene: TRBD2
CDR3 protein: CASSPRTSGRSTDTQYF
CDR3 DNA: TGTGCCAGCAGCCCCAGGACTAGCGGGAGATCCACAGATACGCAGTATTTT

CDR3 length: 12
clone size: .
J gene: TRBJ2-2
V gene: TRBV6-2/TRBV6-3
D gene: .
CDR3 protein: CASSRGVGELFF
CDR3 DNA: TGTGCCAGCAGTCGAGGGGTCGGGGAGCTGTTTTTT

CDR3 length: 13
clone size: .
J gene: TRBJ1-5
V gene: TRBV3-1/TRBV3-2
D gene: .
CDR3 protein: CASSQGGGQPQHF
CDR3 DNA: TGTGCCAGCAGCCAAGGGGGCGGCCAGCCCCAGCATTTT

CDR3 length: 15
clone size: .
J gene: TRBJ2-3
V gene: TRBV7-2
D gene: .
CDR3 protein: CASSLARGTSRLQYF
CDR3 DNA: TGTGCCAGCAGCTTAGCCCGGGGGACGTCCAGGCTGCAGTATTTT

CDR3 length: 16
clone size: few
J gene: TRBJ1-3
V gene: TRBV4-1
D gene: .
CDR3 protein: CASSLRIVISGNTIYF
CDR3 DNA: TGCGCCAGCAGCCTCCGGATCGTAATCTCTGGAAACACCATATATTTT

CDR3 length: 11
clone size: .
J gene: TRBJ1-1
V gene: TRBV19
D gene: .
CDR3 protein: CASSMGAEAFF
CDR3 DNA: TGTGCCAGTAGTATGGGGGCTGAAGCTTTCTTT

CDR3 length: 18
clone size: .
J gene: TRBJ2-7
V gene: TRBV28
D gene: TRBD1
CDR3 protein: CASSSNHPGQGPPYEQYF
CDR3 DNA: TGTGCCAGCAGTTCAAATCACCCGGGACAGGGGCCCCCCTACGAGCAGTACTTC

CDR3 length: 14
clone size: once
J gene: TRBJ1-2
V gene: TRBV28
D gene: TRBD1
CDR3 protein: CASSRTGYLDGYTF
CDR3 DNA: TGTGCCAGCAGTCGGACAGGGTACCTCGATGGCTACACCTTC

CDR3 length: 16
clone size: once
J gene: TRBJ1-3
V gene: TRBV28
D gene: .
CDR3 protein: CASSPWGQASGNTIYF
CDR3 DNA: TGTGCCAGCAGTCCTTGGGGGCAGGCTAGTGGAAACACCATATATTTT

CDR3 length: 15
clone size: .
J gene: TRBJ1-2
V gene: TRBV5-5
D gene: .
CDR3 protein: CASSPTAGGNYGYTF
CDR3 DNA: TGTGCCAGCAGCCCGACGGCCGGGGGTAACTATGGCTACACCTTC

CDR3 length: 13
clone size: .
J gene: TRBJ2-7
V gene: TRBV18
D gene: .
CDR3 protein: CASSRSGAYEQYF
CDR3 DNA: TGTGCCAGCTCAAGATCCGGGGCCTACGAGCAGTACTTC

CDR3 length: 15
clone size: .
J gene: TRBJ2-2
V gene: TRBV2
D gene: .
CDR3 protein: CASSEEQANTGELFF
CDR3 DNA: TGTGCCAGCAGTGAAGAGCAAGCGAACACCGGGGAGCTGTTTTTT

CDR3 length: 17
clone size: .
J gene: TRBJ2-7
V gene: TRBV4-1
D gene: .
CDR3 protein: CASSQDLFESGSYEQYF
CDR3 DNA: TGCGCCAGCAGCCAAGATCTTTTCGAATCGGGCTCCTACGAGCAGTACTTC

CDR3 length: 17
clone size: .
J gene: TRBJ2-2
V gene: TRBV4-3
D gene: .
CDR3 protein: CASSQDLRGPGTGELFF
CDR3 DNA: TGCGCCAGCAGCCAAGATTTGCGGGGGCCGGGCACCGGGGAGCTGTTTTTT

CDR3 length: 14
clone size: .
J gene: TRBJ2-1
V gene: TRBV24-1
D gene: TRBD2
CDR3 protein: CATMGTSGYNEQFF
CDR3 DNA: TGTGCCACCATGGGGACTAGCGGCTACAATGAGCAGTTCTTC

CDR3 length: 16
clone size: .
J gene: TRBJ2-1
V gene: TRBV27
D gene: .
CDR3 protein: CASSGGRGKNYNEQFF
CDR3 DNA: TGTGCCAGCAGTGGGGGCAGGGGTAAAAATTACAATGAGCAGTTCTTC

CDR3 length: 14
clone size: once
J gene: TRBJ2-5
V gene: TRBV6-2/TRBV6-3
D gene: TRBD2
CDR3 protein: CASSRGLVKETQYF
CDR3 DNA: TGTGCCAGCAGCCGGGGACTAGTCAAAGAGACCCAGTACTTC

CDR3 length: 11
clone size: .
J gene: TRBJ2-7
V gene: TRBV29-1
D gene: .
CDR3 protein: CSVEDFGEQYF
CDR3 DNA: TGCAGCGTTGAAGATTTCGGGGAGCAGTACTTC

CDR3 length: 15
clone size: .
J gene: TRBJ2-1
V gene: TRBV7-9
D gene: TRBD2
CDR3 protein: CASSSGLAGGNEQFF
CDR3 DNA: TGTGCCAGCAGCTCGGGACTAGCGGGAGGCAATGAGCAGTTCTTC

CDR3 length: 13
clone size: .
J gene: TRBJ1-2
V gene: TRBV6-6
D gene: TRBD1
CDR3 protein: CASSPAGGYGYTF
CDR3 DNA: TGTGCCAGCAGTCCCGCAGGGGGCTATGGCTACACCTTC

CDR3 length: 13
clone size: .
J gene: TRBJ2-6
V gene: TRBV14
D gene: .
CDR3 protein: CASSRSGANVLTF
CDR3 DNA: TGTGCCAGCAGCCGCTCTGGGGCCAACGTCCTGACTTTC

CDR3 length: 15
clone size: .
J gene: TRBJ1-6
V gene: TRBV6-1
D gene: .
CDR3 protein: CASSEIGSSNSPLHF
CDR3 DNA: TGTGCCAGCAGTGAAATCGGGAGTAGTAATTCACCCCTCCACTTT

CDR3 length: 14
clone size: .
J gene: TRBJ2-5
V gene: TRBV7-2
D gene: .
CDR3 protein: CASSLDPGVETQYF
CDR3 DNA: TGTGCCAGCAGCTTAGATCCCGGGGTTGAGACCCAGTACTTC

CDR3 length: 15
clone size: few
J gene: TRBJ2-1
V gene: TRBV7-9
D gene: .
CDR3 protein: CASGSSKDSNDEQFF
CDR3 DNA: TGTGCCAGCGGCTCGTCTAAGGACAGTAACGATGAGCAGTTCTTC

CDR3 length: 13
clone size: .
J gene: TRBJ2-2
V gene: TRBV5-1
D gene: .
CDR3 protein: CASSLDDTGELFF
CDR3 DNA: TGCGCCAGCAGCTTGGACGACACCGGGGAGCTGTTTTTT

CDR3 length: 15
clone size: .
J gene: TRBJ2-2
V gene: TRBV5-1
D gene: TRBD2
CDR3 protein: CASSLGGGPTGELFF
CDR3 DNA: TGCGCCAGCAGCTTGGGCGGGGGGCCAACCGGGGAGCTGTTTTTT

CDR3 length: 11
clone size: .
J gene: TRBJ1-2
V gene: TRBV9
D gene: .
CDR3 protein: CASSALRGYTF
CDR3 DNA: TGTGCCAGCAGCGCCCTAAGGGGCTACACCTTC

CDR3 length: 15
clone size: .
J gene: TRBJ1-3
V gene: TRBV7-8
D gene: .
CDR3 protein: CASSLTGSLWNTIYF
CDR3 DNA: TGTGCCAGCAGCCTGACAGGATCGCTGTGGAACACCATATATTTT

CDR3 length: 11
clone size: .
J gene: TRBJ2-7
V gene: TRBV20-1
D gene: .
CDR3 protein: CSAGQFYEQYF
CDR3 DNA: TGCAGTGCTGGCCAGTTCTACGAGCAGTACTTC

CDR3 length: 14
clone size: .
J gene: TRBJ1-2
V gene: TRBV27
D gene: .
CDR3 protein: CASSLMAGFDGYTF
CDR3 DNA: TGTGCCAGCAGTTTAATGGCGGGGTTCGATGGCTACACCTTC